This T cell receptor beta chain was identified during a study of blood T cell repertoires in COVID-19. In the study overall: Samples of COVID-19 (acute and convalescent) were obtained from the United States, Italy and Spain. Sources were T cells, B-cell-depleted T cells, or PBMCs; the material itself was cDNA or gDNA.

Original processing notes: Reference gene primer amplification gave estimated nucleated cell counts. The repertoire was sequenced with immunoSEQ multiplex PCR; TCRdb's copy has only in-frame clones and lacks some. V, J and clone size are taken as reported in that table, and D and trimming were inferred from the DNA itself. Of 150,000 to 200,000 clones in the sample, around 85% were seen once. The sample consisted of peripheral blood. The sequence was collected from a human donor with active or convalescent COVID-19. The donor label of this sample is uncertain.

CDR3 sequence reads: CASSKTGTYEQYF. CDR3 DNA sequence: TGTGCCAGCAGTAAAACAGGGACCTACGAGCAGTACTTC. The rearrangement links TRBV6-5 to TRBJ2-7, with D tentatively TRBD1 (6 bases). The length of the CDR3 is 13 residues. The germline V gene encodes CDR1 MNHEY and CDR2 SVGAGI. V lost 5 bases and J lost 2, with 10 bases in between.